This entry describes one T cell receptor (beta chain). In the authors' methods: How many nucleated cells were present was estimated from reference gene primer amplification. Libraries were prepared by immunoSEQ multiplex PCR; TCRdb keeps only in-frame clonotypes and omits some of them. That table supplies the V and J calls and clone size; D and trimming were determined from the DNA. Of about 100,000 clones listed, 91% are singletons. The data were obtained in a study of blood T cell repertoires in COVID-19. Study details: Acute and convalescent COVID-19 specimens originated in the United States, Italy and Spain. T cells, B-cell-depleted T cells, or PBMCs provided the cDNA or gDNA that served as material.

The CDR3 length is 14 residues. Germline CDR1 MNHEY, CDR2 SMNVEV (reference sequence). Trimming pared 5 bases from V and 0 bases from J, leaving 9 bases between. The sample consisted of peripheral blood. The clonotype was recovered from a man between 45 and 60 years old with active COVID-19. The chain carries TRBV27 and TRBJ2-3; a possible D gene is TRBD2 (5 bases). The CDR3 reads CASSMDWSTDTQYF. The CDR3 nucleotides are TGTGCCAGCAGTATGGACTGGAGCACAGATACGCAGTATTTT.